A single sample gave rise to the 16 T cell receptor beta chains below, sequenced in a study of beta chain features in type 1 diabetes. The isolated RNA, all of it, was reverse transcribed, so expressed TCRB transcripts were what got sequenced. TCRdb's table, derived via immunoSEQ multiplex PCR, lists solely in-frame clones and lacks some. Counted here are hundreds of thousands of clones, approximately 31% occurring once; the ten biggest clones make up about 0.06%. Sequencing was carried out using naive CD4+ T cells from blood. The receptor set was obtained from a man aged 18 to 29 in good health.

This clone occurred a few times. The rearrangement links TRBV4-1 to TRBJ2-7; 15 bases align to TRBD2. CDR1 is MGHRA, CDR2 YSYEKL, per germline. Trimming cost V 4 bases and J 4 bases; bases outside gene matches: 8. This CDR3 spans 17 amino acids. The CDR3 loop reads CASSLITGTSGRYEQYF. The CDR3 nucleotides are TGCGCCAGCAGCCTCATAACCGGGACTAGCGGGAGGTACGAGCAGTACTTC.

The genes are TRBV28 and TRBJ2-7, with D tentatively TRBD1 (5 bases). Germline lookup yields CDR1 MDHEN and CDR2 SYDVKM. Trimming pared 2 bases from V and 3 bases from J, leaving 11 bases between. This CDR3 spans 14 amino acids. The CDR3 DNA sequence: TGTGCCAGCAGTTTAGGCCGGACATACTACGAGCAGTACTTC. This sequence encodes CASSLGRTYYEQYF.

The chain's CDR3 is CSAAGGEQYF. CDR3 DNA: TGCAGCGCGGCCGGGGGCGAGCAGTACTTC. The genes are TRBV29-1 and TRBJ2-7; a weak D match, TRBD2 (6 bases). The CDR3 is 10 amino acids. Deletions cut 7 bases from V and 6 bases from J, with 10 bases between. Per germline, CDR1 SQVTM and CDR2 ANQGSEA.

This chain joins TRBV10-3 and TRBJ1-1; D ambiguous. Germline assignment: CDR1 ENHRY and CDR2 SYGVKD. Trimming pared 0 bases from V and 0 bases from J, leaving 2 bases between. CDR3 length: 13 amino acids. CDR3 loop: CAISESLNTEAFF. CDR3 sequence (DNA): TGTGCCATCAGTGAGTCGCTGAACACTGAAGCTTTCTTT.

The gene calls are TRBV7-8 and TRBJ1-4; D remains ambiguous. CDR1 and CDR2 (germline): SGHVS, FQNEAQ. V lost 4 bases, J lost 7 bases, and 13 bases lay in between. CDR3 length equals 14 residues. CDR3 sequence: CASSSRADGEKLFF. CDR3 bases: TGTGCCAGCAGCTCGCGCGCGGATGGTGAAAAACTGTTTTTT. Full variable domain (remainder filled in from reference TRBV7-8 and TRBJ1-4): GAGVSQSPRYKVAKRGQDVALRCDPISGHVSLFWYQQALGQGPEFLTYFQNEAQLDKSGLPSDRFFAERPEGSVSTLKIQRTQQEDSAVYLCASSSRADGEKLFFGSGTQLSVL.

This chain's CDR3 is CASSQLAGDGDTQYF. In nucleotides, the CDR3 is TGTGCCAGCAGTCAACTAGCGGGAGATGGGGATACGCAGTATTTT. The gene calls are TRBV6-4 and TRBJ2-3, with 11 bases fitting TRBD2. V dropped 5 bases and J dropped 6; count of bases not matched to a gene: 7. This CDR3 is 15 amino acids long. Germline loops: CDR1 MRHNA, CDR2 SNTAGT.

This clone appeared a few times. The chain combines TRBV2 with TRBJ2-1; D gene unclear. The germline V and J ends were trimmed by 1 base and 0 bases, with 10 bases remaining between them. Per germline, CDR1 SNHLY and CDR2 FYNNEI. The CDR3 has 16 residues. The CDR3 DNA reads TGTGCCAGCAGTGAAGGACGGAGCCACTCCTACAATGAGCAGTTCTTC. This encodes CASSEGRSHSYNEQFF.

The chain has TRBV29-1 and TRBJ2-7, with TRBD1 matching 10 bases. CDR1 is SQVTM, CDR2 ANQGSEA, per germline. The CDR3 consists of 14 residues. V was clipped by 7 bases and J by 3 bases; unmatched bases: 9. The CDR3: CSGASGQGNYEQYF. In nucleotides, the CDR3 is TGCAGCGGTGCCTCGGGACAGGGGAACTACGAGCAGTACTTC.

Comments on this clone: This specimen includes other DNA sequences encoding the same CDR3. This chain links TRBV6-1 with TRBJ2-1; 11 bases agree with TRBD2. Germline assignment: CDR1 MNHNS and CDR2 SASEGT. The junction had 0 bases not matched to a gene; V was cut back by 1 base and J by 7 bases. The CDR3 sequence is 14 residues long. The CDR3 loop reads CASSEVAGGNEQFF. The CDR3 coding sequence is TGTGCCAGCAGTGAAGTAGCGGGAGGGAATGAGCAGTTCTTC.

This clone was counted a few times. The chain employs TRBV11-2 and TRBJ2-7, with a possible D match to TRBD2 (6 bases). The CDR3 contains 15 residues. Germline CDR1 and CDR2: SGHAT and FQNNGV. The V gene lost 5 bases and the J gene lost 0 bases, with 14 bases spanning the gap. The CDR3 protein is CASSRDFPSSYEQYF. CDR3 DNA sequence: TGTGCCAGCAGCCGGGACTTCCCTAGCTCCTACGAGCAGTACTTC.

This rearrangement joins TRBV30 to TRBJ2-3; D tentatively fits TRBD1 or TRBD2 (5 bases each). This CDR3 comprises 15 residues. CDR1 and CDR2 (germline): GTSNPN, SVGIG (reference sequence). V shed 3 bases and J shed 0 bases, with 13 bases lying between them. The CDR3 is CAWRGPGTSTDTQYF. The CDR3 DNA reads TGTGCCTGGAGAGGCCCCGGGACCAGCACAGATACGCAGTATTTT.

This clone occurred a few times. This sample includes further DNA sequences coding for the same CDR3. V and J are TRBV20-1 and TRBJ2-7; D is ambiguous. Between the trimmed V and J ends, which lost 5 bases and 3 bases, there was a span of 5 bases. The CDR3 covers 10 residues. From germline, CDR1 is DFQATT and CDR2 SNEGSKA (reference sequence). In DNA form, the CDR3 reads TGCAGTGCTCGTGACTACGAGCAGTACTTC. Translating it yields CSARDYEQYF.

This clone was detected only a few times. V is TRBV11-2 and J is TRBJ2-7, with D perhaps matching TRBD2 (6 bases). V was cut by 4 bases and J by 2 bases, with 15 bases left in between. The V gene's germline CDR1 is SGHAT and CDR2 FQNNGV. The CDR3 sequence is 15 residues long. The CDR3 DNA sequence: TGTGCCAGCAGCTACGGGACGGGGGAAACCTACGAGCAGTACTTC. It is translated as CASSYGTGETYEQYF.

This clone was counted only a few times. CDR3 sequence reads: CASSPGTAHQETQYF. In nucleotides, the CDR3 is TGTGCCAGCTCTCCCGGGACAGCACACCAAGAGACCCAGTACTTC. V usage is TRBV18 and J usage is TRBJ2-5, with TRBD1 matching 7 bases. Germline CDR1 and CDR2: KGHSH and LQKENI. The CDR3 covers 15 residues. Unmatched junction bases numbered 7, after V lost 6 bases and J lost 0 bases.

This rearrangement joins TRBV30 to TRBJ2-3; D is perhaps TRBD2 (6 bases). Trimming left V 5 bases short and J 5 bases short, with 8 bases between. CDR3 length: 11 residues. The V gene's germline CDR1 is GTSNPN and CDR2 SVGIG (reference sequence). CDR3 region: CAWVGGDTQYF. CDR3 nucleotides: TGTGCCTGGGTGGGGGGAGATACGCAGTATTTT.

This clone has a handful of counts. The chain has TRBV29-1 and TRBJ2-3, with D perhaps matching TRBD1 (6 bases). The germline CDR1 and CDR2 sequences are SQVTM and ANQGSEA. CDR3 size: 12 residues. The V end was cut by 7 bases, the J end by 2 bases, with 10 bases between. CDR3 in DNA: TGCAGCGGGGACACCTACACAGATACGCAGTATTTT. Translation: CSGDTYTDTQYF.